The entry below gives a single T cell receptor beta chain sequence along with its context. The data stem from a study of blood T cell repertoires in COVID-19. Trimming at V came to 2 bases and at J to 5 bases, leaving 6 bases not matched to a gene. There are 15 residues in the CDR3. Germline CDR1 and CDR2: LNHDA and SQIVND (reference sequence). Assay used: immunoSEQ multiplex PCR; TCRdb lists only in-frame clones, some missing. The sample holds around 320,000 clones; under 90% are singletons and the top ten take 2.5% to 3.5%. The chain recombines TRBV19 with TRBJ1-2; 9 positions match TRBD1. Sequenced sample: PBMCs or T cells enriched from blood (not recorded which). This clonotype was sampled from a woman between 50 and 59 years old who had been exposed to COVID-19. CDR3 DNA sequence: TGTGCCAGTAGTATACCGGGACAGGGTTGGTATGGCTACACCTTC. It codes for CASSIPGQGWYGYTF.